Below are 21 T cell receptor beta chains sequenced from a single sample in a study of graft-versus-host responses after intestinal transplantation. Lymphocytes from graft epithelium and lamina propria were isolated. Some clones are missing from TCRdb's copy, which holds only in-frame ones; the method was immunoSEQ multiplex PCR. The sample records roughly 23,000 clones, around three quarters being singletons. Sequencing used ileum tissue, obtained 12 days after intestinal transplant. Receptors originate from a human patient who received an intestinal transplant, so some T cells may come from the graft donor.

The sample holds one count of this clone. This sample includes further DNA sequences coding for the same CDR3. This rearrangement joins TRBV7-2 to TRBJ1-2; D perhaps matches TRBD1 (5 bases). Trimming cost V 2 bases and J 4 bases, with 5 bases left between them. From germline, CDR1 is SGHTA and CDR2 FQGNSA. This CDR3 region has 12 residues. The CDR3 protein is CASSLQGYGYTF. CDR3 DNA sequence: TGTGCCAGCAGCTTACAGGGCTATGGCTACACCTTC.

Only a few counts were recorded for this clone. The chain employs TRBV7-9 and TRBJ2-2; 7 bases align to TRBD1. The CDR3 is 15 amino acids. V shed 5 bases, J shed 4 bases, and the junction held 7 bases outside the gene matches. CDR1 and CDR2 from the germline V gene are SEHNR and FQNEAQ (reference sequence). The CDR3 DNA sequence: TGTGCCAGCAGCACACCAGGGGGAAGCACCGGGGAGCTGTTTTTT. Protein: CASSTPGGSTGELFF. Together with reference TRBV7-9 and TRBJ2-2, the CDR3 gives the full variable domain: DTGVSQNPRHKITKRGQNVTFRCDPISEHNRLYWYRQTLGQGPEFLTYFQNEAQLEKSRLLSDRFSAERPKGSFSTLEIQRTEQGDSAMYLCASSTPGGSTGELFFGEGSRLTVL.

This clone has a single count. In nucleotides, the CDR3 is TGCAGTGCTAGCCAGGGGGCGCAGTATTTT. Translating it yields CSASQGAQYF. This rearrangement joins TRBV20-1 to TRBJ2-3; 7 nucleotides match TRBD1. The CDR3 contains 10 residues. In germline, CDR1 is DFQATT, CDR2 SNEGSKA (reference sequence). Unmatched junction bases numbered 1, after V lost 3 bases and J lost 10 bases.

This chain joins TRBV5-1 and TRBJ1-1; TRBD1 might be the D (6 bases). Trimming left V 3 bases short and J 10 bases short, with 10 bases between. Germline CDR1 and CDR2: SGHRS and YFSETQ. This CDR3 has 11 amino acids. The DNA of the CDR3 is TGCGCCAGCAGCTGGGAGGGGGGAGCTTTCTTT. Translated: CASSWEGGAFF. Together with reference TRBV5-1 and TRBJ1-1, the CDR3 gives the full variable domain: KAGVTQTPRYLIKTRGQQVTLSCSPISGHRSVSWYQQTPGQGLQFLFEYFSETQRNKGNFPGRFSGRQFSNSRSEMNVSTLELGDSALYLCASSWEGGAFFGQGTRLTVV.

CDR3 DNA: TGTGCCAGCAGTGTGGACAGGGAACGACAACCTACTGGGGCCAACGTCCTGACTTTC. Its translation is CASSVDRERQPTGANVLTF. This chain uses TRBV6-1 with TRBJ2-6; 8 positions match TRBD1. This CDR3 contains 19 residues. Germline-derived CDR1 and CDR2 are MNHNS and SASEGT. Unmatched junction bases numbered 13, after V lost 4 bases and J lost 2 bases.

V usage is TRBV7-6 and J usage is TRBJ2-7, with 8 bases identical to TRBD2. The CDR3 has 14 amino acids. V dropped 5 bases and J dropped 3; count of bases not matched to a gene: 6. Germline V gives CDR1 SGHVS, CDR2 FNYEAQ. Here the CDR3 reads CASSARAGDYEQYF. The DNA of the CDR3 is TGTGCCAGCAGCGCTCGAGCGGGGGACTACGAGCAGTACTTC.

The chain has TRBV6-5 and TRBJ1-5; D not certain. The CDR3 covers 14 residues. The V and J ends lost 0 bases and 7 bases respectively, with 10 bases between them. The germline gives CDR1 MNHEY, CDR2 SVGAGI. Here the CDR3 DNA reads TGTGCCAGCAGTTACTCGGGAGTCCAACAGCCCCAGCATTTT. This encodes CASSYSGVQQPQHF.

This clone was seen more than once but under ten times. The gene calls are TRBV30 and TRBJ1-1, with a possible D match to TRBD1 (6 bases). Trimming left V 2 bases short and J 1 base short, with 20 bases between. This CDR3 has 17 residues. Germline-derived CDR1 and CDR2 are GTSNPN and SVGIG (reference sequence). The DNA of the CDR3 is TGTGCCTGGAGTCTTAAACCCCCTGAACAGGGGAACACTGAAGCTTTCTTT. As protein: CAWSLKPPEQGNTEAFF.

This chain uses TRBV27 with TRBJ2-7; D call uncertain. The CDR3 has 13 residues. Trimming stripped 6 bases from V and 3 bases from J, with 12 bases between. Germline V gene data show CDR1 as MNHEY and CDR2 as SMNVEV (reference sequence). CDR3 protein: CASSPRNRYEQYF. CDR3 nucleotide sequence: TGTGCCAGCAGCCCTAGGAATCGCTACGAGCAGTACTTC.

The CDR3 coding sequence is TGCGCCAGCAGTGGGCTCAGCTCCTACAATGAGCAGTTCTTC. As protein: CASSGLSSYNEQFF. The genes are TRBV10-2 and TRBJ2-1; D uncertain. The germline gives CDR1 WSHSY, CDR2 SAAADI. V lost 4 bases, J lost 0 bases, and 7 bases lay in between. The CDR3 spans 14 residues.

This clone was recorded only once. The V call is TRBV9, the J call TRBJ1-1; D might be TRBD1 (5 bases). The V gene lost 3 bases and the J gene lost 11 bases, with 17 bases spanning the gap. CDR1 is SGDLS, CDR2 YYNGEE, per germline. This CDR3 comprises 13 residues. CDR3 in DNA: TGTGCCAGCAGCGGAATCCACGACCGGGGGGCTTTCTTT. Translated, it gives CASSGIHDRGAFF. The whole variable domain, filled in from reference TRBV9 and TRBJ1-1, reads DSGVTQTPKHLITATGQRVTLRCSPRSGDLSVYWYQQSLDQGLQFLIQYYNGEERAKGNILERFSAQQFPDLHSELNLSSLELGDSALYFCASSGIHDRGAFFGQGTRLTVV.

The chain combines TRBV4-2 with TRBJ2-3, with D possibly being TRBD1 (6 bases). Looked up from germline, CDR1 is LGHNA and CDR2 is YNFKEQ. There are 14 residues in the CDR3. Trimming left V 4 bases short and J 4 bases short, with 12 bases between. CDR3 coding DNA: TGTGCCAGCAGCCCGGAACAGGGTCCAGATACGCAGTATTTT. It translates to CASSPEQGPDTQYF.

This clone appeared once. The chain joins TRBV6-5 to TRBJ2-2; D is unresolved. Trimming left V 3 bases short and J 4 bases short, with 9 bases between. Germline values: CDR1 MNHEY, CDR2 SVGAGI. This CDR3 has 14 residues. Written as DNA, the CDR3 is TGTGCCAGCAGTTATCTAAGAGCCACCGGGGAGCTGTTTTTT. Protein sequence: CASSYLRATGELFF.

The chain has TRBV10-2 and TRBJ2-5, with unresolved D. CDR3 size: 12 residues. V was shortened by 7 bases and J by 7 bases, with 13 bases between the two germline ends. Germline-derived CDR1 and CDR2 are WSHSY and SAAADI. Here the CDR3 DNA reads TGCGCCAGCAACTTGACCCCGGGGACCCAGTACTTC. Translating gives CASNLTPGTQYF.

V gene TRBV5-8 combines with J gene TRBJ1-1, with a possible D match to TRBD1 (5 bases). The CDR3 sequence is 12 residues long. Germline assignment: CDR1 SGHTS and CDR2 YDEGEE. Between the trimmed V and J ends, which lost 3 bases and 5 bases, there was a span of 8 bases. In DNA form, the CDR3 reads TGTGCCAGCAGCTGGCGGGGGACTGAAGCTTTCTTT. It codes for CASSWRGTEAFF.

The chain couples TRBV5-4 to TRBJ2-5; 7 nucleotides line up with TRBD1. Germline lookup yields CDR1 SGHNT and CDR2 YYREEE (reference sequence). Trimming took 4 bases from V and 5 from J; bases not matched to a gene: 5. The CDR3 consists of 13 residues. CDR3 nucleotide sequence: TGTGCCAGCAGCGTCCAGGGGGTGGAGACCCAGTACTTC. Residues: CASSVQGVETQYF.

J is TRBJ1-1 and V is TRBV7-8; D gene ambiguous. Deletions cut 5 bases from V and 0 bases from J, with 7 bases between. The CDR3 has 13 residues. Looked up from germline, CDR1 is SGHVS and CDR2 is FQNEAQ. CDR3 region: CASSPRLNTEAFF. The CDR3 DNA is TGTGCCAGCAGCCCCCGGTTGAACACTGAAGCTTTCTTT.

Here the CDR3 reads CASSPEVNQPQHF. In DNA form, the CDR3 reads TGCGCCAGCAGCCCCGAGGTGAATCAGCCCCAGCATTTT. The V call is TRBV4-1, the J call TRBJ1-5; the D is unclear. With 4 bases removed from V and 4 bases from J, the gap between germline ends came to 8 bases. The CDR3 contains 13 residues. Germline V lookup: CDR1 MGHRA, CDR2 YSYEKL.

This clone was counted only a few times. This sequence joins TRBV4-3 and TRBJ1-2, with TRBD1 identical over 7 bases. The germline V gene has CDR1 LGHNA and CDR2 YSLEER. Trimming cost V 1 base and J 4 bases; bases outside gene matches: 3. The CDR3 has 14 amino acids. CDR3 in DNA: TGCGCCAGCAGCCAAGGGGACAGCTTCTATGGCTACACCTTC. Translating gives CASSQGDSFYGYTF.

CDR3 coding DNA: TGTGCCAGCAGCGCGGACATTTTGCCTGATCAGCCCCAGCATTTT. Protein product: CASSADILPDQPQHF. The rearrangement joins TRBV27 to TRBJ1-5, with a tentative D call TRBD1 (5 bases). From germline, CDR1 is MNHEY and CDR2 SMNVEV (reference sequence). V lost 6 bases to trimming and J lost 5 bases, with 17 bases between them. CDR3 length equals 15 residues.

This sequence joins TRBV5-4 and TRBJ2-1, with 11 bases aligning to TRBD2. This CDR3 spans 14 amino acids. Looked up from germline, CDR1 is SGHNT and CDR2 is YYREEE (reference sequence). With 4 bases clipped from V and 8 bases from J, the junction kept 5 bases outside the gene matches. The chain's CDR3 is CASSRSGGADEQFF. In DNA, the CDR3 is TGTGCCAGCAGCCGTAGCGGGGGGGCTGATGAGCAGTTCTTC.